The sequence of this TCR beta chain was determined in a study of resident and recirculating memory T cells in vitiligo. Study-level background: Shave-biopsy epidermis from lesional and nonlesional skin was sequenced alongside PBMCs. Study-wide results and caveats: Different lesions suggested infiltration by different T cell clones.

No patient showed confetti depigmentation, a clinical sign of active disease. Libraries were prepared by immunoSEQ multiplex PCR; TCRdb keeps only in-frame clonotypes and omits some of them. The sample lists 70,000 or so clones, roughly nine tenths occurring once. This clone was recorded a few times. Its cognate antigen is unknown. Germline CDR1 SGHTA, CDR2 FQGNSA. CDR3 length equals 16 residues. Trimming took 3 bases from V and 4 from J; bases not matched to a gene: 8. The sequence was collected from a male donor with vitiligo. The V call is TRBV7-2, the J call TRBJ2-2; 7 bases match TRBD1. The specimen sequenced was blood. The CDR3, as DNA: TGTGCCAGCAGCTTTTCAGGGACAGTACTCACCGGGGAGCTGTTTTTT. Residues: CASSFSGTVLTGELFF.